The T cell receptor beta chain under discussion was sequenced for a study of T cells in Graves' hyperthyroidism and ophthalmopathy. Amplified TCR beta CDR3 regions derived from RNA transcripts. RT-PCR in the first round (using the HTBI primer set) targeted the TCR CDR3. TCRdb re-called the multiplex PCR reads through MiXCR, storing one row per CDR3 protein. The sample lists more than 150,000 distinct CDR3 sequences, over 15% occurring once. Uncontrolled infection, other autoimmune disease, pregnancy or lactation excluded patients. From more than 9.5 ml of fresh peripheral blood, PBMCs were isolated. Trimming removed 2 bases from V and 2 bases from J, with 11 bases in between. The germline V gene encodes CDR1 SEHNR and CDR2 FQNEAQ (reference sequence). CDR3 length: 15 amino acids. Study observations and caveats: The model predicted ophthalmopathy a median about 6.6 months before onset. Most expanded thyroid clonotypes above 0.001 recurred in blood.

This clonotype was detected many times. Its antigen remains unidentified. The material sequenced was blood. The sequence was obtained from a woman in her forties or fifties with Graves' hyperthyroidism. The genes are TRBV7-9 and TRBJ2-3; D tentatively reads TRBD1 or TRBD2 (5 bases each). CDR3 bases: TGTGCCAGCAGCTTACGGACGGGACCCACAGATACGCAGTATTTT. Residues: CASSLRTGPTDTQYF.